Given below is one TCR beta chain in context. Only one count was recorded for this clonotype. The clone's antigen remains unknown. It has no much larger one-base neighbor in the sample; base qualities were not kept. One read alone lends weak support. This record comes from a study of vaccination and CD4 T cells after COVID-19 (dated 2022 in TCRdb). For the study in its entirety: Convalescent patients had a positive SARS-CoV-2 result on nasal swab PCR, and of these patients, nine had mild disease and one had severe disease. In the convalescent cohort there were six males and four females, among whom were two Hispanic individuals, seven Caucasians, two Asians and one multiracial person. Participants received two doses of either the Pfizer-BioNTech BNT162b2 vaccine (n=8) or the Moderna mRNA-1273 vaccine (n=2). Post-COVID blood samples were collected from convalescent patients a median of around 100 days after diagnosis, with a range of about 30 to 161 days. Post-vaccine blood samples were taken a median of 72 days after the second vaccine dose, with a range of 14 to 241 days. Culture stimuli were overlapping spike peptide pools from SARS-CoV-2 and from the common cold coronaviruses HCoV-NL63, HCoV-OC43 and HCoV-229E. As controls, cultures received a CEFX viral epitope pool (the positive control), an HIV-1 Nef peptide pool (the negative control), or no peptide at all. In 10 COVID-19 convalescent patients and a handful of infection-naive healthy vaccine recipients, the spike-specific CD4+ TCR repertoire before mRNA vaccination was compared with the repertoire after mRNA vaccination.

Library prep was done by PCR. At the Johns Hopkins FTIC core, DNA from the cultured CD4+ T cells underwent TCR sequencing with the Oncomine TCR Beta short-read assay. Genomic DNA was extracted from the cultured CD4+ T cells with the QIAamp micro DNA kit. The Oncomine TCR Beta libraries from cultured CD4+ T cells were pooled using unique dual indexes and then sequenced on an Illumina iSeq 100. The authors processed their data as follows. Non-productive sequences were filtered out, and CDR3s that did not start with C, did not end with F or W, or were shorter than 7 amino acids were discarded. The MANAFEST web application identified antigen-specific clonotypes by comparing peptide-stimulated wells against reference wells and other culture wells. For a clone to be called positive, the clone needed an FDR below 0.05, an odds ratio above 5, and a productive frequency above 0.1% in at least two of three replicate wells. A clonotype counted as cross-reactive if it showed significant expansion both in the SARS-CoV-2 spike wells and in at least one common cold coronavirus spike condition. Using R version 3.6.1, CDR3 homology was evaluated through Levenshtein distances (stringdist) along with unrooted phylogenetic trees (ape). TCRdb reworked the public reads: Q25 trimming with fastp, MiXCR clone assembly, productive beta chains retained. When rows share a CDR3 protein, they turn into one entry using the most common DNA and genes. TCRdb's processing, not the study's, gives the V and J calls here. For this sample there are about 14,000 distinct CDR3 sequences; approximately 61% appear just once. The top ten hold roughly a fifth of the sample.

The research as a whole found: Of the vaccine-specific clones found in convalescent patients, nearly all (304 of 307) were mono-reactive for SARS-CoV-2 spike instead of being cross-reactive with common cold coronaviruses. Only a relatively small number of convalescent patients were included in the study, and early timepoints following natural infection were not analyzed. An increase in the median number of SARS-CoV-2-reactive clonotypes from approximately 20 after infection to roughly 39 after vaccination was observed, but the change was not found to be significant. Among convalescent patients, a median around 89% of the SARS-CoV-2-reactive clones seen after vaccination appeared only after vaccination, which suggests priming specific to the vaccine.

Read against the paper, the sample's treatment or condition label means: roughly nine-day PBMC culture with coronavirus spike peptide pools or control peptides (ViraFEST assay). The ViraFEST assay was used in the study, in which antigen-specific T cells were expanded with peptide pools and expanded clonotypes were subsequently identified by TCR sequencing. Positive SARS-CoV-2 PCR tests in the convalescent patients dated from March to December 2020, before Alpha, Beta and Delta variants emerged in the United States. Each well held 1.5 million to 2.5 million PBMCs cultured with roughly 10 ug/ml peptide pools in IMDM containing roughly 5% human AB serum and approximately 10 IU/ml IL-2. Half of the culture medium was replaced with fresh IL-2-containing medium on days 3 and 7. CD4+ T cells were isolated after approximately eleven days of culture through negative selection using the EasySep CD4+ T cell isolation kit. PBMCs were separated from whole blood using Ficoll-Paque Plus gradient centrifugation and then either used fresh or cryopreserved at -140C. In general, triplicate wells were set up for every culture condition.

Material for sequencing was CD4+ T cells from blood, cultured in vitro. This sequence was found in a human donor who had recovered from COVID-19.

The encoded CDR3 is CASSELLADSPLHF. Here is the DNA: TGTGCCAGCAGTGAACTTCTCGCAGATTCACCCCTCCACTTT. The chain joins TRBV6-1 to TRBJ1-6; the D gene lacks a confident call. CDR1 MNHNS and CDR2 SASEGT were looked up in the germline V gene. Deletion took 2 bases off V and 8 bases off J, with a span of 10 bases between the germline ends. The CDR3 spans 14 residues, from the cysteine through the phenylalanine. Only the CDR3 DNA is retained, 42 bases long and in frame from the first base.